Each of the 10 T cell receptor beta chains below was sequenced from the same sample in a study of T cells after yellow fever vaccination. MiXCR, run by TCRdb on the 5' RACE reads, gives a single entry per CDR3 protein. Of 450,000 to 550,000 distinct CDR3 sequences listed, 20% to 25% are singletons. The sequences come from PBMCs, collected roughly 23 days after the first yellow fever vaccination. The receptors stem from a man between 18 and 29 years old who received the YFV17D yellow fever vaccine.

The genes are TRBV5-1 and TRBJ2-1; D may match TRBD1 or TRBD2 (6 bases each). Per germline, CDR1 SGHRS and CDR2 YFSETQ. The germline V and J ends were trimmed by 4 bases and 2 bases, with 16 bases remaining between them. This CDR3 spans 16 amino acids. The CDR3 region is CASSTSPGGPYNEQFF. CDR3 in DNA: TGCGCCAGCAGCACCTCACCTGGGGGGCCCTACAATGAGCAGTTCTTC.

J is TRBJ2-1 and V is TRBV20-1, with 7 bases fitting TRBD1. Germline assignment: CDR1 DFQATT and CDR2 SNEGSKA (reference sequence). The CDR3 has 15 amino acids. V was clipped by 0 bases and J by 0 bases; unmatched bases: 2. The CDR3 sequence is CSAREYRGSYNEQFF. The DNA of the CDR3 is TGCAGTGCTAGAGAATACAGGGGCTCCTACAATGAGCAGTTCTTC.

V gene TRBV7-2 combines with J gene TRBJ2-7; the D gene could be TRBD1 or TRBD2 (5 bases each). With 2 bases removed from V and 0 bases from J, the gap between germline ends came to 17 bases. The CDR3 has 17 residues. Per germline, CDR1 SGHTA and CDR2 FQGNSA. CDR3 in DNA: TGTGCCAGCAGCTTATTTCCCCGGGACGTGAGCTCCTACGAGCAGTACGTC. This encodes CASSLFPRDVSSYEQYV.

This sequence joins TRBV11-2 and TRBJ2-7, with 7 bases lining up with TRBD1. Trimming cost V 3 bases and J 5 bases; bases outside gene matches: 7. Germline loops: CDR1 SGHAT, CDR2 FQNNGV. The CDR3 consists of 14 residues. The CDR3 here is CASSLTGTSNEQYF. CDR3 sequence (DNA): TGTGCCAGCAGCTTGACAGGGACCTCGAACGAGCAGTACTTC.

The V call is TRBV5-1, the J call TRBJ1-1, with D uncertain. Germline V gene lookup returns CDR1 SGHRS and CDR2 YFSETQ. V was clipped by 4 bases and J by 4 bases, with 17 bases between them. This CDR3 has 15 residues. The CDR3 here is CASSPDLTAGTEAFF. For the CDR3, the DNA is TGCGCCAGCAGCCCCGATTTAACCGCGGGCACTGAAGCTTTCTTT.

The chain employs TRBV11-1 and TRBJ2-3, with 13 bases that match TRBD2. The V gene's germline CDR1 is SGHAT and CDR2 FQDESV (reference sequence). CDR3 length: 18 residues. V shed 4 bases, J shed 5 bases, and the junction held 12 bases outside the gene matches. CDR3 loop: CASSSEATSGGFGDTQYF. The CDR3, as DNA: TGTGCCAGCAGCTCAGAGGCGACTAGCGGGGGGTTTGGAGATACGCAGTATTTT.

The gene calls are TRBV7-2 and TRBJ2-1; 8 bases agree with TRBD2. In germline, CDR1 is SGHTA, CDR2 FQGNSA. Trimming removed 1 base from V and 9 bases from J; junction bases left unmatched: 8. This CDR3 spans 15 amino acids. The CDR3 region is CASSLGGLAGSEQFF. CDR3 DNA sequence: TGTGCCAGCAGCTTAGGTGGCCTAGCGGGCAGTGAGCAGTTCTTC.

Concerning this clonotype itself: An end of the junction differs from the germline gene, which may be a read error. This chain uses TRBV27 with TRBJ2-1; possibly TRBD1 for D (6 bases). Germline values: CDR1 MNHEY, CDR2 SMNVEV (reference sequence). The CDR3 runs 15 residues. CDR3 protein: CASSSGDGTYSEQFF. The CDR3, as DNA: TGTGCCAGCAGTTCAGGGGATGGGACCTACAGTGAGCAGTTCTTC.

The chain carries TRBV20-1 and TRBJ2-4; 9 nucleotides line up with TRBD1. The CDR3 sequence is 19 residues long. CDR1 and CDR2 from the germline V gene are DFQATT and SNEGSKA (reference sequence). Germline trimming cut 0 bases from V and 1 base from J; bases unmatched to any gene: 13. The CDR3 coding sequence is TGCAGTGCTAGAGATTTTACGGGACAGGGCTCTACGGCCAAAAACATTCAGTACTTC. It yields the protein CSARDFTGQGSTAKNIQYF.

The chain couples TRBV19 to TRBJ2-1, with 8 bases fitting TRBD2. After removal of 2 bases from V and 10 bases from J, the junction contained 10 bases not matched to a gene. The germline CDR1 and CDR2 sequences are LNHDA and SQIVND (reference sequence). The CDR3 is made up of 15 amino acids. Here the CDR3 reads CASSINSGGSSEQFF. Written as DNA, the CDR3 is TGTGCCAGTAGTATAAATTCGGGGGGGTCTAGCGAGCAGTTCTTC.